This paragraph covers one TCR beta chain sequence. This CDR3 is built from 14 residues. After removal of 3 bases from V and 6 bases from J, the junction contained 9 bases not matched to a gene. Germline V gene data show CDR1 as SGDLS and CDR2 as YYNGEE. The assay was immunoSEQ multiplex PCR, and TCRdb's table has in-frame clones only and misses some. This table holds 150,000 to 200,000 clones, about 85% found once. The data stem from a study of cytomegalovirus exposure and HLA in healthy donors. The V gene is TRBV9, the J gene TRBJ2-7, with TRBD1 identical over 7 bases. The specimen was PBMCs. The source is a man younger than 35 in good health and CMV-seropositive. CDR3 sequence reads: CASSARQGSVEQYF. The CDR3 bases are TGTGCCAGCAGCGCCCGACAGGGAAGCGTCGAGCAGTACTTC.